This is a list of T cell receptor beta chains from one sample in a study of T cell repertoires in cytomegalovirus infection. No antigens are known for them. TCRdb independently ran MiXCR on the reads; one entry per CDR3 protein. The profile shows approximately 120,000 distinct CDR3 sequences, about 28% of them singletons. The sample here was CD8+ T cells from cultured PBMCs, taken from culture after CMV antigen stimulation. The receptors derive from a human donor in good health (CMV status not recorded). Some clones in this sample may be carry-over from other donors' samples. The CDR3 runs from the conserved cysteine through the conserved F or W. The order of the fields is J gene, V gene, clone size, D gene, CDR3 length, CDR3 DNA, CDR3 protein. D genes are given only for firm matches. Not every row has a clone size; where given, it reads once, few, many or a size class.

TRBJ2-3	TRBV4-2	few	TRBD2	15	TGTGCCAGCAGCCAAGAACCTAGCGGGGCAGATACGCAGTATTTT	CASSQEPSGADTQYF
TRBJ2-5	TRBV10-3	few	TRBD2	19	TGTGCCATCAGTGAAGCCAGCAGTTTAGCGGGGGGGCCTGAGGAGACCCAGTACTTC	CAISEASSLAGGPEETQYF
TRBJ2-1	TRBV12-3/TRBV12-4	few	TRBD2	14	TGTGCCAGCAGTTATCTGGGCGGGGGGGATGAGCAGTTCTTC	CASSYLGGGDEQFF
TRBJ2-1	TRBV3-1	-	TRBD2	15	TGTGCCAGCAGCCAAGAAAGCGGGGGGTATGATGAGCAGTTCTTC	CASSQESGGYDEQFF
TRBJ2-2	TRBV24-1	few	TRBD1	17	TGTGCCACCAGTGAAGGACAGGGGTATGGCTACACCGGGGAGCTGTTTTTT	CATSEGQGYGYTGELFF
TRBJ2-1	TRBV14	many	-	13	TGTGCCAGCAGCCAATGGCGTGCTCATGAGCAGTTCTTC	CASSQWRAHEQFF
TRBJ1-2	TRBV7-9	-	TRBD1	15	TGTGCCAGCAGTTTCCCTGGACAGGTTAACTATGGCTACACCTTC	CASSFPGQVNYGYTF
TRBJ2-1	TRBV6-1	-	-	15	TGTGCCAGCAGTGCCGCGGTAGTAATTTACAATGAGCAGTTCTTC	CASSAAVVIYNEQFF
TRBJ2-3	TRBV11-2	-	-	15	TGTGCCAGCAGCCAAGTCCCCCAGGGCCGAGATACGCAGTATTTT	CASSQVPQGRDTQYF
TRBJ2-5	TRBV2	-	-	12	TGTGCCAGCAGGGGCGGGATAGAGACCCAGTACTTC	CASRGGIETQYF
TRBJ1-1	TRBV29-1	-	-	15	TGCAGCGTTGAGAACCCACAGGGAATGAACCCTGAAGCTTTCTTT	CSVENPQGMNPEAFF
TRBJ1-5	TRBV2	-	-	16	TGTGCCAGCACCTATTTACAGGGAAATAGCAATCAGCCCCAGCATTTT	CASTYLQGNSNQPQHF
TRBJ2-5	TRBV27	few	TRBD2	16	TGTGCCAGCAGTTCTCTAGCGGGGGGGGTATTAGAGACCCAGTACTTC	CASSSLAGGVLETQYF